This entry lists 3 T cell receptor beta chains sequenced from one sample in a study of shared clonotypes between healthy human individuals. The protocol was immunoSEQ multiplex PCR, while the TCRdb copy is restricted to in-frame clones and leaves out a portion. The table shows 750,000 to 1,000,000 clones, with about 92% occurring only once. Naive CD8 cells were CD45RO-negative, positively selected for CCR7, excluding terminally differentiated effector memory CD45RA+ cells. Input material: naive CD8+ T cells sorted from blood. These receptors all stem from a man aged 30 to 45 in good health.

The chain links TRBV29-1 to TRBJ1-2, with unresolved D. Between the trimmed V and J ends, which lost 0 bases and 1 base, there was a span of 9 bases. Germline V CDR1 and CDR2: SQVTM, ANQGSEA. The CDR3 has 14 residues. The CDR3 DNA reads TGCAGCGTTGAAGATCGGGCACTTAACTATGGCTACACCTTC. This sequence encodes CSVEDRALNYGYTF.

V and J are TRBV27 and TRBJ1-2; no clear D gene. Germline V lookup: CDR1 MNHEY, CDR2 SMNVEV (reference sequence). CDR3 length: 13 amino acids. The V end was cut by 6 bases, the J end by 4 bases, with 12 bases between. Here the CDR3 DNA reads TGTGCCAGCAGGGAGGGATCGTTCTATGGCTACACCTTC. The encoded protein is CASREGSFYGYTF.

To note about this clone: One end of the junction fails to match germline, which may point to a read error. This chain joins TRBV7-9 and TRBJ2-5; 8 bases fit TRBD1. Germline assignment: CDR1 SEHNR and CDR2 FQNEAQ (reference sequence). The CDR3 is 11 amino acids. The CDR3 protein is CASSRNRGDHF. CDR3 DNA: TGTGCCAGCAGTCGAAACAGGGGGGACCACTTC.